Reported below is one TCR beta chain. Profiling relied on immunoSEQ multiplex PCR, and the TCRdb table lists in-frame clones only, not all of them. Of approximately 4,200 clones in the sample, 85% to 95% were seen once. This CDR3 comprises 14 residues. Germline V gene data show CDR1 as MNHEY and CDR2 as SMNVEV (reference sequence). V was clipped by 6 bases and J by 3 bases; unmatched bases: 5. The sample belongs to a study of T cells in localized non-small cell lung cancer. The sample in question was peripheral blood, obtained before any cancer treatment. The source is a woman aged 35 to 69 with stage I lung adenocarcinoma. The chain carries TRBV27 and TRBJ1-3, with TRBD1 matching 7 bases. CDR3 DNA sequence: TGTGCCAGCAGGAGACAGGGAGGTGGAAACACCATATATTTT. Translated: CASRRQGGGNTIYF.